This T cell receptor beta chain was retrieved from a study of blood T cell repertoires in COVID-19. Study details: Acute-phase and convalescent COVID-19 samples originated in the United States, Italy and Spain.

How the authors handled the data: Estimated nucleated cell counts came from reference gene primer amplification. TCRdb's copy holds only in-frame clones and misses some; the assay was immunoSEQ multiplex PCR. V and J calls and clone size are as listed in that table; D and trimming were resolved from the DNA. The sample lists approximately 210,000 clones; 80% to 90% were seen once. Trimming took off 0 bases at V and 7 bases at J, with 7 bases between the two ends. The CDR3 contains 13 residues. The germline V gene encodes CDR1 SGHNT and CDR2 YYREEE (reference sequence). Sample: peripheral blood. The clonotype comes from a woman aged 45-65 years with active or convalescent COVID-19. The rearrangement joins TRBV5-4 to TRBJ2-2; D is uncertain. The CDR3 sequence is CASSLGPGGELFF. CDR3 DNA sequence: TGTGCCAGCAGCTTGGGGCCGGGCGGGGAGCTGTTTTTT.